The 10 T cell receptor beta chains reported below all come from one sample, sequenced in a study of cytomegalovirus exposure and HLA in healthy donors. TCRdb keeps only in-frame clones here, not all; method: immunoSEQ multiplex PCR. This sample has 250,000 to 400,000 clones, with 75% to 90% found just once. The sample was PBMCs. Source of these receptors: a woman aged 25 to 39 in good health and CMV-seropositive.

In its sample, this clone was seen once. The chain couples TRBV27 to TRBJ1-1; the D gene is possibly TRBD1 (5 bases). This CDR3 contains 16 residues. V lost 2 bases to trimming and J lost 5 bases, with 18 bases between them. Germline CDR1 MNHEY, CDR2 SMNVEV (reference sequence). CDR3 sequence: CASSLVGGAGGTEAFF. In DNA, the CDR3 is TGTGCCAGCAGTTTAGTTGGCGGGGCAGGCGGGACTGAAGCTTTCTTT.

This chain joins TRBV9 and TRBJ2-7; 8 bases are shared with TRBD1. Germline V gene data show CDR1 as SGDLS and CDR2 as YYNGEE. This CDR3 comprises 16 residues. V lost 0 bases and J lost 3; bases outside the gene matches: 8. CDR3 sequence reads: CASSVGGGTGDYEQYF. CDR3 bases: TGTGCCAGCAGCGTAGGTGGCGGGACAGGAGACTACGAGCAGTACTTC.

J is TRBJ2-7 and V is TRBV27; D possibly matches TRBD1 or TRBD2 (5 bases each). V lost 7 bases to trimming and J lost 2 bases, with 15 bases between them. This CDR3 comprises 14 residues. The germline gives CDR1 MNHEY, CDR2 SMNVEV (reference sequence). The CDR3 sequence is CASTPGARTYEQYF. Written as DNA, the CDR3 is TGTGCCAGCACCCCCGGGGCGCGTACCTACGAGCAGTACTTC.

DNA for the CDR3: TGTGCCAGCCGCCCGGGACTAGGGCCCGGGGAGCTGTTTTTT. Translating gives CASRPGLGPGELFF. The rearrangement joins TRBV6-1 to TRBJ2-2, with 8 nucleotides matching TRBD2. In germline, CDR1 is MNHNS, CDR2 SASEGT. The V segment lost 8 bases and the J segment 6 bases; nucleotides outside the gene matches: 8. The CDR3 runs to 14 residues.

The CDR3 loop reads CASSQVAGGPHEQYF. CDR3 nucleotide sequence: TGTGCCAGCAGCCAAGTGGCGGGAGGGCCCCACGAGCAGTACTTC. The chain employs TRBV14 and TRBJ2-7; the match to TRBD2 covers 9 bases. With V trimmed by 1 base and J by 5 bases, 6 bases remained unmatched. The CDR3 covers 15 residues. Looked up from germline, CDR1 is SGHDN and CDR2 is FVKESK. The complete variable domain, with remaining parts taken from reference TRBV14 and TRBJ2-7, reads EAGVTQFPSHSVIEKGQTVTLRCDPISGHDNLYWYRRVMGKEIKFLLHFVKESKQDESGMPNNRFLAERTGGTYSTLKVQPAELEDSGVYFCASSQVAGGPHEQYFGPGTRLTVT.

This chain uses TRBV7-2 with TRBJ1-2; D call uncertain. Germline values: CDR1 SGHTA, CDR2 FQGNSA. The CDR3 is 13 amino acids. V lost 7 bases and J lost 0, with 9 bases in between. CDR3 sequence (DNA): TGTGCCAGCAACTTTGGTCCTAACTATGGCTACACCTTC. Translation: CASNFGPNYGYTF.

V and J are TRBV19 and TRBJ2-7, with TRBD1 matching 7 bases. Germline CDR1 reads LNHDA; CDR2 reads SQIVND (reference sequence). The V segment lost 4 bases and the J segment 0 bases; nucleotides outside the gene matches: 3. This CDR3 has 14 amino acids. This CDR3 reads CASSRWTGSYEQYF. DNA for the CDR3: TGTGCCAGTAGTAGGTGGACAGGCTCCTACGAGCAGTACTTC.

This clone was found a few times. The chain links TRBV2 to TRBJ2-1; 13 nucleotides line up with TRBD2. V was pared by 8 bases and J by 9 bases, with 7 bases of the junction left unmatched. The CDR3 is 14 amino acids. CDR1 is SNHLY and CDR2 is FYNNEI in the germline V gene. The CDR3 is CASGTSGGEGEQFF. The CDR3 nucleotides are TGTGCCAGCGGCACTAGCGGGGGGGAAGGTGAGCAGTTCTTC.

The J gene is TRBJ1-5, the V gene TRBV6-1; tentative D call: TRBD1 (5 bases). The V gene lost 3 bases and the J gene lost 0 bases, with 9 bases spanning the gap. CDR3 length: 15 residues. Germline values: CDR1 MNHNS, CDR2 SASEGT. CDR3 sequence reads: CASSEAGFSNQPQHF. In DNA, the CDR3 is TGTGCCAGCAGTGAGGCAGGGTTTAGCAATCAGCCCCAGCATTTT.

The chain recombines TRBV14 with TRBJ1-2, with D maybe TRBD1 (5 bases). Germline loops: CDR1 SGHDN, CDR2 FVKESK. Trimming cost V 4 bases and J 8 bases, with 11 bases left between them. This CDR3 is built from 12 residues. The CDR3 nucleotides are TGTGCCAGCAGCCCTCAGGGATACGGCTACACCTTC. Translated, it gives CASSPQGYGYTF.